The 14 T cell receptor beta chains presented below share a single source sample, sequenced in a study of early T cells in non-severe SARS-CoV-2 infection. MiXCR was run by TCRdb on the 5' RACE reads, yielding one entry per CDR3 protein. The sample has some 80,000 distinct CDR3 sequences; 5% are singletons. The source material was whole blood, sampled at baseline. These receptors were taken from an adult who was a healthcare worker with PCR-confirmed SARS-CoV-2 infection or an uninfected control (not recorded which).

This clonotype was seen a handful of times. This rearrangement joins TRBV7-3 to TRBJ1-1; TRBD1 matches 10 bases. The germline V gene has CDR1 SGHTA and CDR2 FQGTGA. This CDR3 region has 13 residues. Losses at the gene ends were 4 bases for V and 10 bases for J; bases not matched to a gene: 6. DNA for the CDR3: TGTGCCAGCAGCTCGACAGGGGGCTCTGGAGCTTTCTTT. Its translation: CASSSTGGSGAFF.

This sequence joins TRBV11-2 and TRBJ2-1, with D unresolved. This CDR3 is 15 amino acids long. The germline CDR1 and CDR2 sequences are SGHAT and FQNNGV. V lost 0 bases, J lost 7 bases, and 13 bases lay in between. The CDR3 sequence is CASSLEAGDWNEQFF. As DNA, the CDR3 is TGTGCCAGCAGCTTAGAGGCAGGAGATTGGAATGAGCAGTTCTTC.

The chain joins TRBV3-1 to TRBJ2-3; 8 bases are shared with TRBD2. The CDR3 length is 16 residues. CDR1 is LGHDT and CDR2 is YNNKEL in the germline V gene (reference sequence). J lost 3 bases, V lost 1 base, and 6 bases had no gene match. CDR3 sequence: CASSQAAGVGTDTQYF. The CDR3 DNA reads as TGTGCCAGCAGCCAAGCAGCGGGAGTAGGTACAGATACGCAGTATTTT.

This clonotype has ten or more counts. The chain has TRBV28 and TRBJ1-1; the match to TRBD1 covers 7 bases. Germline-derived CDR1 and CDR2 are MDHEN and SYDVKM. The CDR3 loop spans 15 amino acids. Trimming cost V 3 bases and J 5 bases; bases outside gene matches: 9. DNA of the CDR3: TGTGCCAGCAGTTTGGATCTGACAGGGAAGACTGAAGCTTTCTTT. This codes for CASSLDLTGKTEAFF.

J is TRBJ1-1 and V is TRBV7-9; D is possibly TRBD1 (5 bases). Looked up from germline, CDR1 is SEHNR and CDR2 is FQNEAQ (reference sequence). The CDR3 extends over 13 amino acids. V lost 6 bases to trimming and J lost 1 base, with 9 bases between them. The CDR3 spells CASRPTGNTEAFF. In DNA, the CDR3 is TGTGCCAGCAGGCCCACAGGGAACACTGAAGCTTTCTTT.

The chain carries TRBV7-9 and TRBJ2-1; the D is unclear. Germline V gives CDR1 SEHNR, CDR2 FQNEAQ (reference sequence). The CDR3 covers 12 residues. Trimming shortened V by 8 bases and J by 2 bases, and 7 bases separated the two germline ends. CDR3 residues: CASGQAYNEQFF. The CDR3 DNA reads TGTGCCAGCGGCCAAGCCTACAATGAGCAGTTCTTC.

Ten or more counts support this clonotype. The chain links TRBV15 to TRBJ2-1; D possibly uses TRBD1 or TRBD2 (5 bases each). In germline, CDR1 is LNHNV, CDR2 YYDKDF (reference sequence). Deletions cut 5 bases from V and 5 bases from J, with 13 bases between. The CDR3 runs 14 residues. The CDR3 loop reads CATSPTGTNNEQFF. The CDR3 region has the DNA TGTGCCACCAGCCCGACGGGGACGAACAATGAGCAGTTCTTC.

The table lists this clonotype with many counts. The chain combines TRBV20-1 with TRBJ2-1, with 9 bases identical to TRBD2. The CDR3 contains 15 residues. The V gene end was trimmed by 3 bases and the J gene end by 7 bases; junction bases not matched to a gene: 10. Germline values: CDR1 DFQATT, CDR2 SNEGSKA (reference sequence). This CDR3 reads CSARVAGAFYNEQFF. The CDR3 region has the DNA TGCAGTGCTAGGGTAGCGGGAGCATTTTATAATGAGCAGTTCTTC.

This clonotype occurred a few times. This rearrangement joins TRBV12-3 or TRBV12-4 to TRBJ1-4; perhaps TRBD1 as D (6 bases). There are 15 residues in the CDR3. With 6 bases removed from V and 4 bases from J, the gap between germline ends came to 15 bases. CDR3 bases: TGTGCCAGCAGCCGAGAGACAGGCCTTAATGAAAAACTGTTTTTT. It is translated as CASSRETGLNEKLFF.

This clonotype was counted a few times. This chain connects TRBV6-5 to TRBJ1-2; no firm D call. Trimming pared 6 bases from V and 1 base from J, leaving 9 bases between. The CDR3 is made up of 13 amino acids. The germline V gene has CDR1 MNHEY and CDR2 SVGAGI. The CDR3 loop is CASRRTVNYGYTF. In DNA form, the CDR3 reads TGTGCCAGCAGACGGACGGTTAACTATGGCTACACCTTC.

This clonotype was picked up many times. The chain is built from TRBV19 and TRBJ2-2; D is ambiguous. The CDR3 consists of 15 residues. Trimming removed 7 bases at V and 1 base at J, with 13 bases between. Germline V gene lookup returns CDR1 LNHDA and CDR2 SQIVND (reference sequence). CDR3 DNA: TGTGCCAGTACTCTTTCTCACCTGAACACCGGGGAGCTGTTTTTT. This sequence encodes CASTLSHLNTGELFF.

As concerns this clonotype: This may be a read error: a much more frequent sequence differs by one nucleotide. The V call is TRBV28, the J call TRBJ2-5; the D is unclear. In germline, CDR1 is MDHEN, CDR2 SYDVKM. The CDR3 covers 13 residues. DNA for the CDR3: TGTGCCAGCAGTTTGCCTGAATTGGAGATCCAGTACTTC. Protein: CASSLPELEIQYF.

This clonotype has at least ten counts. CDR3 sequence reads: CASSQTLAGADTQYF. DNA of the CDR3: TGCGCCAGCAGCCAGACGCTAGCGGGGGCAGATACGCAGTATTTT. This rearrangement joins TRBV4-1 to TRBJ2-3; 10 positions agree with TRBD2. Germline CDR1 MGHRA, CDR2 YSYEKL. CDR3 length: 15 residues. V was pared by 3 bases and J by 4 bases, with 4 bases of the junction left unmatched.

The V call is TRBV20-1, the J call TRBJ2-5, with TRBD2 identical over 11 bases. Germline V lookup: CDR1 DFQATT, CDR2 SNEGSKA (reference sequence). The CDR3 is 15 amino acids. J was trimmed by 2 bases and V by 5 bases; bases with no gene match: 7. The CDR3 DNA reads TGCAGTGCTCCTTTGACTAGCGGGGCACAAGAGACCCAGTACTTC. Amino acids: CSAPLTSGAQETQYF.